Sequencing of this T cell receptor beta chain was carried out in a study of T-cell reconstitution after alpha-beta-depleted transplantation in children. Unique molecular identifiers tagged the TCRbeta library. TCRdb ran MiXCR on the PCR reads and lists one entry per CDR3 protein. The table shows approximately 240,000 distinct CDR3 sequences, with about 9.5% occurring only once. This CDR3 is built from 14 residues. In germline, CDR1 is SEHNR, CDR2 FQNEAQ (reference sequence). V was cut by 4 bases and J by 2 bases, with 12 bases left in between. The chain uses TRBV7-9 and TRBJ2-7, with D possibly TRBD2 on 6 matching bases. Sequences were derived from PBMCs from the stem cell graft donor, sampled from the stem cell graft. The clonotype originates from a human donor who donated a stem cell graft to a child with acute lymphoblastic leukemia. The CDR3 sequence is CASSWGTGAYEQYF. CDR3 in DNA: TGTGCCAGCAGCTGGGGTACGGGGGCCTACGAGCAGTACTTC.